One sample yielded the 4 T cell receptor beta chains listed below, sequenced in a study of T cells in localized non-small cell lung cancer (dated by TCRdb to 2018 to 2021). Libraries were built with the immunoSEQ multiplex PCR assay. TCRdb's version of the immuneACCESS table is confined to in-frame rearrangements and falls short of the full clone set. An unresolved V gene accounts for under half of the shortfall where checked; the remainder is of unknown origin. The sample profile shows roughly 25,000 clones; 75% to 90% of them were found once. Of the sample, 11% to 15% falls within the top ten clones. Sample: peripheral blood, taken before any cancer treatment. These receptor sequences come from a female donor of 60 years or more with stage II squamous cell lung carcinoma.

The V call is TRBV28, the J call TRBJ1-1; D not certain. This CDR3 has 12 amino acids. From germline, CDR1 is MDHEN and CDR2 SYDVKM. V shed 9 bases and J shed 3 bases, with 11 bases lying between them. CDR3 nucleotides: TGTGCCAGTATATCTGTGGACACTGAAGCTTTCTTT. It encodes CASISVDTEAFF. Filled out from reference TRBV28 and TRBJ1-1, the complete variable domain reads DVKVTQSSRYLVKRTGEKVFLECVQDMDHENMFWYRQDPGLGLRLIYFSYDVKMKEKGDIPEGYSVSREKKERFSLILESASTNQTSMYLCASISVDTEAFFGQGTRLTVV.

This chain joins TRBV28 and TRBJ2-3; maybe TRBD2 (5 bases). Per the germline V gene, CDR1 is MDHEN and CDR2 is SYDVKM. Between the trimmed V and J ends, which lost 2 bases and 1 base, there was a span of 10 bases. The CDR3 has 15 amino acids. The DNA of the CDR3 is TGTGCCAGCAGTTTAAGAGGGCCTGGCACAGATACGCAGTATTTT. Residues: CASSLRGPGTDTQYF. The entire variable domain, with the rest obtained from reference TRBV28 and TRBJ2-3, is as follows: DVKVTQSSRYLVKRTGEKVFLECVQDMDHENMFWYRQDPGLGLRLIYFSYDVKMKEKGDIPEGYSVSREKKERFSLILESASTNQTSMYLCASSLRGPGTDTQYFGPGTRLTVL.

CDR3 amino acids: CASSSPPQAQYF. CDR3 DNA sequence: TGTGCCAGCAGCTCGCCACCTCAAGCGCAGTATTTT. The V call is TRBV7-2, the J call TRBJ2-3, with D unresolved. The CDR3 runs 12 residues. Germline CDR1 SGHTA, CDR2 FQGNSA. V was clipped by 4 bases and J by 10 bases, with 12 bases between them.

The chain employs TRBV19 and TRBJ1-1; TRBD1 agrees at 7 bases. The CDR3 is 16 residues long. Germline V lookup: CDR1 LNHDA, CDR2 SQIVND (reference sequence). The junction had 9 bases not matched to a gene; V was cut back by 3 bases and J by 2 bases. CDR3 amino acids: CASSMRTGDRNTEAFF. The DNA for the CDR3 is TGTGCCAGTAGTATGCGAACAGGGGATAGAAACACTGAAGCTTTCTTT.